This TCR beta chain is drawn from a study of T cell repertoires in cytomegalovirus infection. Background on the study: A matching HLA type, together with CMV infection, was signaled by public TCR beta signatures. General study findings and limits: Carriers of CMV and the relevant HLA type were discriminated by public TCR beta frequency. It was HLA-C-restricted CMV-specific TCR beta clonotypes that dominated the response ex vivo.

TCRdb ran MiXCR on the reads and lists one entry per CDR3 protein. The sample has a few hundred thousand distinct CDR3 sequences; around a sixth are singletons. This clonotype was recorded many times. Its antigen is as yet unknown. Germline lookup yields CDR1 MNHNY and CDR2 SVGAGI (reference sequence). The CDR3 is 14 amino acids. V shed 5 bases, J shed 5 bases, and the junction held 3 bases outside the gene matches. Source material: PBMCs. The gene calls are TRBV6-6 and TRBJ1-1, with 12 positions matching TRBD1. The sequence came from a human donor in good health (CMV status not recorded). Some clones in this sample may be carry-over from other donors' samples. CDR3 sequence reads: CASSGTGGETEAFF. The CDR3 nucleotides read TGTGCCAGCAGTGGGACAGGGGGCGAAACTGAAGCTTTCTTT.